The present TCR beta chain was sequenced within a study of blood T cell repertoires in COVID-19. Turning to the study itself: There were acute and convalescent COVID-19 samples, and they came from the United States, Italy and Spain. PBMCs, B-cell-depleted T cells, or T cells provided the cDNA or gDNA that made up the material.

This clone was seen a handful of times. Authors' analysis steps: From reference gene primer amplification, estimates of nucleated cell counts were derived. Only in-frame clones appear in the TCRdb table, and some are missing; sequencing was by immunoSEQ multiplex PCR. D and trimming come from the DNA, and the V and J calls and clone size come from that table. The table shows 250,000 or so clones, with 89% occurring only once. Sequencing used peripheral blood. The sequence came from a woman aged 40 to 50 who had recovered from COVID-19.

The CDR3 region is CASSSTQGNYGYTF. The DNA of the CDR3 is TGTGCCAGCAGTTCCACACAGGGGAACTATGGCTACACCTTC. J is TRBJ1-2 and V is TRBV6-5; 7 bases are shared with TRBD1. V gave up 4 bases and J gave up 2 bases; unmatched junction bases: 4. Germline V gene sequence: CDR1 MNHEY, CDR2 SVGAGI. The CDR3 is made up of 14 amino acids.